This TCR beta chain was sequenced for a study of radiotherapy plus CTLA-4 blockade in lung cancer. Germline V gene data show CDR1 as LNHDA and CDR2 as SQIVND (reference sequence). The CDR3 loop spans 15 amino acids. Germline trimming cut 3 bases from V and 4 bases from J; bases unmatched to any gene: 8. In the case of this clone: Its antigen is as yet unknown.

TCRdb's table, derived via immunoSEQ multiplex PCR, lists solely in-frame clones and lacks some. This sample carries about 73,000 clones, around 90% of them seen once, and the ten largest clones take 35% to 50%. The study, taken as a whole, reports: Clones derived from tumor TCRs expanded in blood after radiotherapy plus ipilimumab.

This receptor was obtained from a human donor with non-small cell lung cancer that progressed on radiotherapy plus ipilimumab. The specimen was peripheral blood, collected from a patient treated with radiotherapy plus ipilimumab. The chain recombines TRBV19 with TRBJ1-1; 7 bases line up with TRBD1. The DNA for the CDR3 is TGTGCCAGTAGTATGGAACAGGGGAGGCTCACTGAAGCTTTCTTT. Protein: CASSMEQGRLTEAFF. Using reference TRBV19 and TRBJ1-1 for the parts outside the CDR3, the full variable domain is DGGITQSPKYLFRKEGQNVTLSCEQNLNHDAMYWYRQDPGQGLRLIYYSQIVNDFQKGDIAEGYSVSREKKESFPLTVTSAQKNPTAFYLCASSMEQGRLTEAFFGQGTRLTVV.